Here is one T cell receptor beta chain with its context. PCR was performed using 60 Vbeta and 13 Jbeta primers. Produced via immunoSEQ multiplex PCR; TCRdb's table is partial and in-frame only. In the table there are about 160,000 clones, 80% to 90% of which are singletons. The data were taken from a study of cytomegalovirus exposure and HLA in healthy donors. The V gene lost 5 bases and the J gene lost 0 bases, with 10 bases spanning the gap. Germline loops: CDR1 MDHEN, CDR2 SYDVKM. The CDR3 extends over 14 amino acids. The V gene is TRBV28, the J gene TRBJ1-2, with D possibly TRBD1 on 5 matching bases. This clonotype was obtained from a male donor in good health and CMV-seronegative. The sample consisted of PBMCs. The CDR3 DNA sequence: TGTGCCAGCAGTAGTGGGGCTCCTAACTATGGCTACACCTTC. This translates into CASSSGAPNYGYTF.